This is a list of T cell receptor beta chains from one sample in a study of regulatory T cells in long-lasting Graves disease. MiXCR, run by TCRdb on the multiplex PCR reads, gives a single entry per CDR3 protein. This sample has 450,000 to 500,000 distinct CDR3 sequences, with about 16% found just once. The same data also contributed to another study, on T cells in Graves' hyperthyroidism and ophthalmopathy.

Sequencing was performed on peripheral blood mononuclear cells (PBMCs), taken at new diagnosis, from a patient treated with antithyroid drugs. The source of these receptors is a man in his forties with Graves disease. CDR3s include the opening cysteine and the closing phenylalanine or tryptophan. Fields, in order: clone size, CDR3 length, V gene, J gene, D gene, CDR3 DNA, CDR3 protein. The D gene is left open where the match is weak. Part of the rows lack a size; the others show once, few, many or a class for expanded clones.

size: many; length: 15; V: TRBV19; J: TRBJ2-1; D: TRBD1; DNA: TGTGCCAGTAGTATTATGGGACAGGGGGCAAATGAGCAGTTCTTC; CDR3: CASSIMGQGANEQFF
size: .; length: 14; V: TRBV7-9; J: TRBJ2-3; D: .; DNA: TGTGCCAGCAGCCCCCTCCGGACCGGGGATACGCAGTATTTT; CDR3: CASSPLRTGDTQYF
size: many; length: 13; V: TRBV20-1; J: TRBJ2-5; D: TRBD1; DNA: TGCAGTGCTGAAGACAGGGGAAGGGAGACCCAGTACTTC; CDR3: CSAEDRGRETQYF
size: many; length: 16; V: TRBV6-2/TRBV6-3; J: TRBJ2-1; D: TRBD2; DNA: TGTGCCAGCAGTTCTAGGGGACTAGCGGGAGGAGGTGAGCAGTTCTTC; CDR3: CASSSRGLAGGGEQFF
size: many; length: 11; V: TRBV20-1; J: TRBJ1-5; D: .; DNA: TGCAGTGCTAGACAAAATCAGCCCCAGCATTTT; CDR3: CSARQNQPQHF
size: many; length: 13; V: TRBV7-3; J: TRBJ2-7; D: .; DNA: TGTGCCAGCAGCCCCGTAATCGGGGGCGAGCAGTACTTC; CDR3: CASSPVIGGEQYF
size: many; length: 15; V: TRBV2; J: TRBJ1-5; D: .; DNA: TGTGCCAGCAGCGATTTGGGGCATAGCAATCAGCCCCAGCATTTT; CDR3: CASSDLGHSNQPQHF
size: many; length: 12; V: TRBV2; J: TRBJ1-3; D: TRBD1; DNA: TGTGCCAGCAGTGCTAGACAGGGTACCATATATTTT; CDR3: CASSARQGTIYF
size: few; length: 15; V: TRBV20-1; J: TRBJ2-5; D: .; DNA: TGCAGTGCTAGTGTGCTAGGCGATTACCAAGAGACCCAGTACTTC; CDR3: CSASVLGDYQETQYF
size: few; length: 16; V: TRBV19; J: TRBJ1-2; D: .; DNA: TGTGCCAGTAGTAACCCTCGGGACAAATCAAACTATGGCTACACCTTC; CDR3: CASSNPRDKSNYGYTF
size: many; length: 12; V: TRBV3-1; J: TRBJ2-7; D: .; DNA: TGTGCCAGCAGCTCCGGGACGGACGAGCAGTACTTC; CDR3: CASSSGTDEQYF
size: few; length: 16; V: TRBV4-1; J: TRBJ1-1; D: .; DNA: TGCGCCAGCAGCCATCCCCCAAGAGGATTGAACACTGAAGCTTTCTTT; CDR3: CASSHPPRGLNTEAFF
size: many; length: 15; V: TRBV27; J: TRBJ1-1; D: TRBD1; DNA: TGTGCCAGCAGTCCGCGACAGGGCAGCTCCACTGAAGCTTTCTTT; CDR3: CASSPRQGSSTEAFF
size: few; length: 15; V: TRBV4-1; J: TRBJ2-3; D: TRBD2; DNA: TGCGCCAGCAGCCAAGACGGGAGGGCTAAAGATACGCAGTATTTT; CDR3: CASSQDGRAKDTQYF
size: many; length: 13; V: TRBV28; J: TRBJ2-7; D: .; DNA: TGTGCCAGCAGTTTTGGGACGTCGAGGGAGCAGTACTTC; CDR3: CASSFGTSREQYF
size: many; length: 13; V: TRBV5-1; J: TRBJ1-5; D: .; DNA: TGCGCCAGCAGGGGCAGTATTAATCAGCCCCAGCATTTT; CDR3: CASRGSINQPQHF